This T cell receptor (beta chain) was documented in a study of technical replicates of blood from a handful of donors. CDR3 length: 15 residues. V lost 4 bases, J lost 0 bases, and 13 bases lay in between. The V gene's germline CDR1 is MNHEY and CDR2 SVGAGI. The table came from immunoSEQ multiplex PCR; TCRdb's copy has only in-frame clones and leaves some out. The data hold tens of thousands of clones, with over 90% observed a single time. The chain couples TRBV6-5 to TRBJ2-7; D perhaps matches TRBD2 (6 bases). The receptor was isolated from a human donor in good health. Source material: T cells isolated from PBMCs. In nucleotides, the CDR3 is TGTGCCAGCAGTTCCGTAGGCGGGACCTCCTACGAGCAGTACTTC. Residues: CASSSVGGTSYEQYF.